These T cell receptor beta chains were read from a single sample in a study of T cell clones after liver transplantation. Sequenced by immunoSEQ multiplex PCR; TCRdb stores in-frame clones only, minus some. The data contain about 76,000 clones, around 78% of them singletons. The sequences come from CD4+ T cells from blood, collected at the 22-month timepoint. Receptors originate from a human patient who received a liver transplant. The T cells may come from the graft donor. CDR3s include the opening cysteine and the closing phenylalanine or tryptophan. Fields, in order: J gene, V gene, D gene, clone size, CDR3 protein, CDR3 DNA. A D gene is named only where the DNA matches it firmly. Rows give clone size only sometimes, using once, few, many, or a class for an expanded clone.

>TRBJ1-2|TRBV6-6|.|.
CASREYGYTF
TGTGCCAGCAGAGAATATGGCTACACCTTC
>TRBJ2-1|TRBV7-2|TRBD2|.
CASSLASGGNNEQFF
TGTGCCAGCAGCCTCGCTAGCGGGGGTAACAATGAGCAGTTCTTC
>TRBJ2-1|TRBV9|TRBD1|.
CASSLRDSYNEQFF
TGTGCCAGCAGCTTACGGGACAGCTACAATGAGCAGTTCTTC
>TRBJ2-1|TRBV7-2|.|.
CASSSGGRRSPPYNEQFF
TGTGCCAGCAGCTCCGGTGGTAGGCGTAGCCCTCCCTACAATGAGCAGTTCTTC
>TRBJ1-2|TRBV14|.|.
CASSQEIPGGSYGYTF
TGTGCCAGCAGCCAAGAAATTCCTGGCGGTAGCTATGGCTACACCTTC
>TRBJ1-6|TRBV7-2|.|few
CASSLNQASSYNSPLHF
TGTGCCAGCAGCTTAAACCAGGCAAGCTCCTATAATTCACCCCTCCACTTT
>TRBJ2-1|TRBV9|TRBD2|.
CASSAGGAYNEQFF
TGTGCCAGCAGCGCCGGGGGGGCATACAATGAGCAGTTCTTC
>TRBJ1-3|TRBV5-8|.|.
CASRPRGHSGNTIYF
TGTGCCAGCAGACCGCGAGGGCACTCTGGAAACACCATATATTTT
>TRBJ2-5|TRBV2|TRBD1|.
CASSSDRQETQYF
TGTGCCAGCAGTTCGGACAGGCAAGAGACCCAGTACTTC
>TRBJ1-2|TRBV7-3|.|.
CASSLTAGASYGYTF
TGTGCCAGCAGCTTAACTGCGGGGGCGAGCTATGGCTACACCTTC
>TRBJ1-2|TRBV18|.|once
CASSRPGGGYTF
TGTGCCAGCTCTCGACCAGGAGGCGGCTACACCTTC
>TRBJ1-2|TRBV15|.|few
CATSRVQGWGYTF
TGTGCCACCAGCAGAGTTCAGGGATGGGGCTACACCTTC
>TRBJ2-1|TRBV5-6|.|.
CASSLPGLAADEQFF
TGTGCCAGCAGCCTTCCTGGGCTAGCCGCCGATGAGCAGTTCTTC
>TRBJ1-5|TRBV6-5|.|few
CASSQGLHNQPQHF
TGTGCCAGCAGTCAAGGACTGCACAATCAGCCCCAGCATTTT
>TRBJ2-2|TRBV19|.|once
CASSILNHPPTGELFF
TGTGCCAGTAGTATTCTTAACCATCCCCCCACCGGGGAGCTGTTTTTT
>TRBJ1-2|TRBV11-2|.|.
CASSPVNYGYTF
TGTGCCAGCAGCCCAGTAAACTATGGCTACACCTTC
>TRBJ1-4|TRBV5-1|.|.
CASSLAGATNEKLFF
TGCGCCAGCAGCTTGGCTGGGGCGACTAATGAAAAACTGTTTTTT
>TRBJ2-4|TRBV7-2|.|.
CASSAEQEGIQYF
TGTGCCAGCAGCGCAGAACAGGAAGGCATTCAGTACTTC
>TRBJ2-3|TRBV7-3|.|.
CASSLVGRSTDTQYF
TGTGCCAGCAGCTTAGTGGGACGGAGCACAGATACGCAGTATTTT
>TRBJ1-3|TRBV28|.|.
CASKGTGSGNTIYF
TGTGCCAGCAAGGGCACAGGCAGTGGAAACACCATATATTTT
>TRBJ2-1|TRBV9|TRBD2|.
CASSVVGSGSDNEQFF
TGTGCCAGCAGCGTAGTGGGTAGCGGGAGTGATAATGAGCAGTTCTTC
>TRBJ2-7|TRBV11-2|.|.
CASSFRSTSYEQYF
TGTGCCAGCAGCTTTCGGTCAACCTCCTACGAGCAGTACTTC
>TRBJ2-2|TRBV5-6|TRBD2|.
CASSLLGREGNTGELFF
TGTGCCAGCAGCTTATTAGGGCGGGAGGGGAACACCGGGGAGCTGTTTTTT
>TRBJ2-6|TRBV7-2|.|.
CASSLSSRANVLTF
TGTGCCAGCAGCTTATCGTCCCGGGCCAACGTCCTGACTTTC
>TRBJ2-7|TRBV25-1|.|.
CASRQGRGYEQYF
TGTGCCAGCAGACAGGGTAGAGGGTACGAGCAGTACTTC
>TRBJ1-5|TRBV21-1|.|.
CASSTRDRDNQPQHF
TGTGCCAGCAGCACCCGGGACAGGGACAATCAGCCCCAGCATTTT
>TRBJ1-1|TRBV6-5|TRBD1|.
CASSYSRQGKNTEAFF
TGTGCCAGCAGTTACTCGAGACAGGGCAAGAACACTGAAGCTTTCTTT
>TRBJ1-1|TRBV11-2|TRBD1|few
CASSRQQGASSEAFF
TGTGCCAGCAGCCGCCAGCAGGGGGCATCCTCTGAAGCTTTCTTT
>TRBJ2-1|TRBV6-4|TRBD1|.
CASRTIRGSSYNEQFF
TGTGCCAGCAGGACTATCAGGGGGAGCTCCTACAATGAGCAGTTCTTC
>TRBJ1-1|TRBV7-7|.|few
CASSLDSGTEAFF
TGTGCTAGCAGCTTAGATTCCGGGACTGAAGCTTTCTTT
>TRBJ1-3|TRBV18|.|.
CASSPRDGASGNTIYF
TGTGCCAGCTCACCACGCGATGGTGCCTCTGGAAACACCATATATTTT
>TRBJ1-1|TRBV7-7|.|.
CASSLAENTEAFF
TGTGCCAGCAGCTTAGCCGAGAACACTGAAGCTTTCTTT
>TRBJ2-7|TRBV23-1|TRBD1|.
CASSQPVGTGAYEQYF
TGCGCCAGCAGTCAACCTGTGGGGACAGGGGCCTACGAGCAGTACTTC
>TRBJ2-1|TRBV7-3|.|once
CASSFTGSGEQFF
TGTGCCAGCAGCTTTACAGGGTCGGGTGAGCAGTTCTTC
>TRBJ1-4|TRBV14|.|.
CASSQARGGGEKLFF
TGTGCCAGCAGCCAAGCCAGGGGCGGTGGTGAAAAACTGTTTTTT
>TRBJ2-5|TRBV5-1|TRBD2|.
CASSLASGGQETQYF
TGCGCCAGCAGCTTGGCTAGCGGGGGGCAAGAGACCCAGTACTTC